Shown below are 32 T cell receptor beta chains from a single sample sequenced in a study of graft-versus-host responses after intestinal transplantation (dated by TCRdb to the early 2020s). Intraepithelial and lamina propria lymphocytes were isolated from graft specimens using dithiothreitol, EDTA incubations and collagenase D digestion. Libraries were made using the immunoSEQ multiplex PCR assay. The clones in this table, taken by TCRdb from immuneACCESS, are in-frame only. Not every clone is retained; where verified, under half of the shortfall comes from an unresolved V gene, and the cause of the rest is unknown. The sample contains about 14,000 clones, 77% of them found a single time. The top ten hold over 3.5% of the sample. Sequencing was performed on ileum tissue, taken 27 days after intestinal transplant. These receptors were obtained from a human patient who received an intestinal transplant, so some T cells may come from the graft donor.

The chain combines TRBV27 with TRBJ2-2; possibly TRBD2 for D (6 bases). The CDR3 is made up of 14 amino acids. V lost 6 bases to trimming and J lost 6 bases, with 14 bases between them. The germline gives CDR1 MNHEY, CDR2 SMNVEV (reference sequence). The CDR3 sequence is CASSPGREPGELFF. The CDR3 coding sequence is TGTGCCAGCAGCCCCGGGCGGGAACCCGGGGAGCTGTTTTTT.

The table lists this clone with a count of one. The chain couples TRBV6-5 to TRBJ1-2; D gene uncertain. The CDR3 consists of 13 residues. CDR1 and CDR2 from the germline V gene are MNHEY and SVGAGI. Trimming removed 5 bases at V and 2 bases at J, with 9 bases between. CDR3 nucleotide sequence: TGTGCCAGCAGTGGTCCAGGCAACTATGGCTACACCTTC. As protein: CASSGPGNYGYTF.

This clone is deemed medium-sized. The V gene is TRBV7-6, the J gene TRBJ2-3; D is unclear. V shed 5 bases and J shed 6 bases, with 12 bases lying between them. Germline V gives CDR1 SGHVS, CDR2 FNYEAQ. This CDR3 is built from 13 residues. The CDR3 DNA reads TGTGCCAGCAGCGAAACAGCTTCGGATACGCAGTATTTT. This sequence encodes CASSETASDTQYF. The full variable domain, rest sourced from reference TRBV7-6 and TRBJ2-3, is GAGVSQSPRYKVTKRGQDVALRCDPISGHVSLYWYRQALGQGPEFLTYFNYEAQQDKSGLPNDRFSAERPEGSISTLTIQRTEQRDSAMYRCASSETASDTQYFGPGTRLTVL.

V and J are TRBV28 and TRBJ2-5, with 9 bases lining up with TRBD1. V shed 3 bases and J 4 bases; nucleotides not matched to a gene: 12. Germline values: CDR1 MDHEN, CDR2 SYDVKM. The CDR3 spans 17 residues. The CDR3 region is CASSLLVEGQGGETQYF. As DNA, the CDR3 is TGTGCCAGCAGTTTGTTAGTCGAGGGACAGGGAGGAGAGACCCAGTACTTC.

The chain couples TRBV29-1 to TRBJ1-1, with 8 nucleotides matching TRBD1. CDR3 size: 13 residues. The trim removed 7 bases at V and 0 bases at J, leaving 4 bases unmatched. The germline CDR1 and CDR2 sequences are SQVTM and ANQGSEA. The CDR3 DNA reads TGCAGCGGGACAGGGCGCTTGAACACTGAAGCTTTCTTT. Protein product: CSGTGRLNTEAFF. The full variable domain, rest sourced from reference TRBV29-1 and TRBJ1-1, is SAVISQKPSRDICQRGTSLTIQCQVDSQVTMMFWYRQQPGQSLTLIATANQGSEATYESGFVIDKFPISRPNLTFSTLTVSNMSPEDSSIYLCSGTGRLNTEAFFGQGTRLTVV.

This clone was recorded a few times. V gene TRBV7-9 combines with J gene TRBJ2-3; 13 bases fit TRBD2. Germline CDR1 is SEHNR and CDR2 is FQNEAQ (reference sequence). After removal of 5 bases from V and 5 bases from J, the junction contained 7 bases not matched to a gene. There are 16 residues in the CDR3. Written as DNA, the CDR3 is TGTGCCAGCAGCCGGACTAGCGGGGGACAGAGAGATACGCAGTATTTT. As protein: CASSRTSGGQRDTQYF.

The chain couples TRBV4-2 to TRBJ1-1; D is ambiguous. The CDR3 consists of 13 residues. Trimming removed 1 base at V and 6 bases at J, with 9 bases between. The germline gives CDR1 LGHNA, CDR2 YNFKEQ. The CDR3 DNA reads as TGTGCCAGCAGCCAAGTGCTATCGCCTGAAGCTTTCTTT. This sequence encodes CASSQVLSPEAFF.

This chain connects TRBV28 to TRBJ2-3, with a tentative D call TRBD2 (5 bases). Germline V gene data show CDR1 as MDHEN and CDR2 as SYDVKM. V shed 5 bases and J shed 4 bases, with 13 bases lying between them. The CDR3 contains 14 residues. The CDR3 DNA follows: TGTGCCAGCAGTCCCGGAGGTGGCCCAGATACGCAGTATTTT. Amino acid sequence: CASSPGGGPDTQYF.

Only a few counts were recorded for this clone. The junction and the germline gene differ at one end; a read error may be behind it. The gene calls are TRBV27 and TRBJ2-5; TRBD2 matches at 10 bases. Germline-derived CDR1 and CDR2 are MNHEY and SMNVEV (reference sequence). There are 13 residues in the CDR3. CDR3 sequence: CASSLKSGLAFHF. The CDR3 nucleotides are TGTGCCAGCAGTTTAAAATCGGGACTAGCGTTCCACTTC.

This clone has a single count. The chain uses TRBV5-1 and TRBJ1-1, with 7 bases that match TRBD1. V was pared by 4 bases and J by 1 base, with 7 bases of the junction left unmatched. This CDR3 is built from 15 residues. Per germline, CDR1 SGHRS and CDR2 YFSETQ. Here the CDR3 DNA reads TGCGCCAGCAGCCGAATGGACAGGAAGAACACTGAAGCTTTCTTT. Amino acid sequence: CASSRMDRKNTEAFF.

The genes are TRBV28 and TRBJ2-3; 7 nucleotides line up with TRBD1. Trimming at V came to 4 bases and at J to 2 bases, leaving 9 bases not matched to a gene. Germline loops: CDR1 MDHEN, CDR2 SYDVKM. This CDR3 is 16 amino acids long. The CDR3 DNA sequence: TGTGCCAGCAGTTCCGGACAGGAGACTAACACAGATACGCAGTATTTT. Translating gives CASSSGQETNTDTQYF.

The DNA of the CDR3 is TGTGCCAGCAGTACCAATCGACAGGCCCTACTCTCCTACGAGCAGTACGTC. It is translated as CASSTNRQALLSYEQYV. The chain uses TRBV28 and TRBJ2-7; D might be TRBD1 (6 bases). Between the trimmed V and J ends, which lost 5 bases and 0 bases, there was a span of 20 bases. This CDR3 comprises 17 residues. Germline V lookup: CDR1 MDHEN, CDR2 SYDVKM.

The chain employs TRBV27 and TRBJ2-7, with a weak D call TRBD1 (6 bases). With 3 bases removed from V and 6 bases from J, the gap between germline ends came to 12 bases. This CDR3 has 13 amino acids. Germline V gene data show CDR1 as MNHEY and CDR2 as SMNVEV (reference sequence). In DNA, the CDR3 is TGTGCCAGCAGTTTCCTCCCACAGGGCGAGCAGTACGTC. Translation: CASSFLPQGEQYV.

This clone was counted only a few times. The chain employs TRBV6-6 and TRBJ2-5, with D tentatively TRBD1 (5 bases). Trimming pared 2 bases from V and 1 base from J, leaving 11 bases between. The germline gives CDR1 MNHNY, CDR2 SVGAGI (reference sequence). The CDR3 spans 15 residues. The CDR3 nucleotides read TGTGCCAGCAGTTACCCCAGGGTAGGCCAAGAGACCCAGTACTTC. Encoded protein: CASSYPRVGQETQYF.

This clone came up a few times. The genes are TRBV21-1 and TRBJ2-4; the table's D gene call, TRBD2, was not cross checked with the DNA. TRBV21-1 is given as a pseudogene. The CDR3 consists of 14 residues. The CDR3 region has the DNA TGTGCCAGCAGCAGACGGGGGGCCGGAAACATTCAGTACTTC. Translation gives CASSRRGAGNIQYF.

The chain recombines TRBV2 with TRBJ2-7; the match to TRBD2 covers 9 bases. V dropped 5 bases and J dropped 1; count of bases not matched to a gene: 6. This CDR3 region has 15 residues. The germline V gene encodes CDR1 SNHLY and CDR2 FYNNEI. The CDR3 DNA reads TGTGCCAGCAGTCCTATAGCGGGGGAGTCCTACGAGCAGTACGTC. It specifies CASSPIAGESYEQYV.

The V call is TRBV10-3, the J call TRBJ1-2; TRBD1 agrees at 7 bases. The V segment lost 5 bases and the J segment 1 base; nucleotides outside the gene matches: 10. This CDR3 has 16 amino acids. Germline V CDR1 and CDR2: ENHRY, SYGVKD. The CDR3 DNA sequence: TGTGCCATCAGTAGAGGACAGGAGACGATTAACTATGGCTACACCTTC. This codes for CAISRGQETINYGYTF.

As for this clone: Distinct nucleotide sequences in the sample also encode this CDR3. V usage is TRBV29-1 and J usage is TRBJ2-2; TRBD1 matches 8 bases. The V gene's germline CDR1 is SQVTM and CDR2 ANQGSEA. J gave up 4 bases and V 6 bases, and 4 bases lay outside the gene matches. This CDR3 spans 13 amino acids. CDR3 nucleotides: TGCAGCGTAGGGACAGGCCCCACCGGGGAGCTGTTTTTT. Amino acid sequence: CSVGTGPTGELFF.

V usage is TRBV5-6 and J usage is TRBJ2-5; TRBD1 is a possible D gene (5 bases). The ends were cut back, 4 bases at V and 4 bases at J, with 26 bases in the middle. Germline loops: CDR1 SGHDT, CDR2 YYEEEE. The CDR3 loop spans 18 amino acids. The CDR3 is CASSLNYIALGDGETQYF. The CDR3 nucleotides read TGTGCCAGCAGCCTCAATTATATTGCCTTAGGGGATGGAGAGACCCAGTACTTC.

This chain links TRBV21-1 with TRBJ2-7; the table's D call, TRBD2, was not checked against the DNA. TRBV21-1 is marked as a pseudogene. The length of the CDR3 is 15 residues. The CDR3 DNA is TGTGCCAGCAGCGAGAGGGAGAGGAGCTGCTACGAGCAGTACGTC. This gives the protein CASSERERSCYEQYV.

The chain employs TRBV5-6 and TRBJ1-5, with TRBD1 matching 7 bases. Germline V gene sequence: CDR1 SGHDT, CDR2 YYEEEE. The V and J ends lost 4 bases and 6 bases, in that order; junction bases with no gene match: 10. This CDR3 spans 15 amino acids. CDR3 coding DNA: TGTGCCAGCAGCAAGTTCCGGGACAGTACTCAGCCCCAGCATTTT. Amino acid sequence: CASSKFRDSTQPQHF.

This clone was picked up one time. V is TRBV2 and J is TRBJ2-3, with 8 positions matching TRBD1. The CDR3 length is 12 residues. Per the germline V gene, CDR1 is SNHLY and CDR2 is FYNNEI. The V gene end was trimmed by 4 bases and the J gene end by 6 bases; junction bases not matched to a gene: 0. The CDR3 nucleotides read TGTGCCAGCAGTGGGGACAGGGATACGCAGTATTTT. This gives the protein CASSGDRDTQYF.

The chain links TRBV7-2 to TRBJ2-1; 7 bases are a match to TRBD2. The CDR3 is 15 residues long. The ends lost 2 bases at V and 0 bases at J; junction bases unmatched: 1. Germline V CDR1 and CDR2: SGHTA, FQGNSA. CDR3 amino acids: CASSLWGGSYNEQFF. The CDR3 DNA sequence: TGTGCCAGCAGCTTATGGGGGGGCTCCTACAATGAGCAGTTCTTC.

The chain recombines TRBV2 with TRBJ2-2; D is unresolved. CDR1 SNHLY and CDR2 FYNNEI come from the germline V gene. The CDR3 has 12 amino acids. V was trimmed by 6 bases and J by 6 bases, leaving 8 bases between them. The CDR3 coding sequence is TGTGCCAGCAGAGAGTACTCCGGGGAGCTGTTTTTT. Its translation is CASREYSGELFF.

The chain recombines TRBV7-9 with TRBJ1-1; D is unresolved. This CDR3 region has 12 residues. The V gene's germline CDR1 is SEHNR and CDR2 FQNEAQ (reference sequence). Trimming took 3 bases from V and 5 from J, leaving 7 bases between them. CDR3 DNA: TGTGCCAGCAGCTTGGCGGGTACTGAAGCTTTCTTT. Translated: CASSLAGTEAFF.

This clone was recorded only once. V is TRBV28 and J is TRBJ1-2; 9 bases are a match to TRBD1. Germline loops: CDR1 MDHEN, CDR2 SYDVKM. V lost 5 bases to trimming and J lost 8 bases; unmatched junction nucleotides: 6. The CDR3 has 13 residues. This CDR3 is CASSGTGKEGYTF. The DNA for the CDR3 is TGTGCCAGCAGTGGGACAGGGAAAGAGGGCTACACCTTC.

The CDR3 spells CASSLEQGDYNEQFF. DNA for the CDR3: TGCGCCAGCAGCTTGGAACAGGGGGACTACAATGAGCAGTTCTTC. The rearrangement joins TRBV5-1 to TRBJ2-1; 8 bases agree with TRBD1. This CDR3 is 15 amino acids long. V trimming: 0 bases; J trimming: 3 bases; junction bases outside the gene matches: 2. Looked up from germline, CDR1 is SGHRS and CDR2 is YFSETQ.

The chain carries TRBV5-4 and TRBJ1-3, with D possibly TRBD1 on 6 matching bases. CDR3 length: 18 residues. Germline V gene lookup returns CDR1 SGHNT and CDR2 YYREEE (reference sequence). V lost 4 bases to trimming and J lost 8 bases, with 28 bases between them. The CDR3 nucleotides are TGTGCCAGCAGCCAAGTCTTCCCCCATAGGGACAATGAGGACACCATATATTTT. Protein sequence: CASSQVFPHRDNEDTIYF. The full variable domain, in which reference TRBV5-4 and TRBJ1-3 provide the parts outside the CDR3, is ETGVTQSPTHLIKTRGQQVTLRCSSQSGHNTVSWYQQALGQGPQFIFQYYREEENGRGNFPPRFSGLQFPNYSSELNVNALELDDSALYLCASSQVFPHRDNEDTIYFGEGSWLTVV.

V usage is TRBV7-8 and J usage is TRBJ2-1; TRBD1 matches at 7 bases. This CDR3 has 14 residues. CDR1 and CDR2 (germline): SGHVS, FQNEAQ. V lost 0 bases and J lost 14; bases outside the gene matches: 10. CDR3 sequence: CASSLALVRGMKFF. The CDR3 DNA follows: TGTGCCAGCAGCTTAGCGTTAGTCAGGGGGATGAAGTTCTTC.

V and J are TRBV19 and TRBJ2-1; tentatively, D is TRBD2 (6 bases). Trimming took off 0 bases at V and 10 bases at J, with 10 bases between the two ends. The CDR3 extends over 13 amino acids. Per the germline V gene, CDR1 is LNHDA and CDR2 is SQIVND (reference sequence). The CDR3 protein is CASSIDLLAEQFF. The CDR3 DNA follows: TGTGCCAGTAGTATAGATCTCCTAGCGGAGCAGTTCTTC.

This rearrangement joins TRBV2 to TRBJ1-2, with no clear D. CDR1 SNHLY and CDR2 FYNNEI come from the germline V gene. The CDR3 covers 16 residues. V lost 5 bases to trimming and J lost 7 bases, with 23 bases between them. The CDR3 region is CASSPHGEEEFVGYTF. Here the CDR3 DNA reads TGTGCCAGCAGTCCACATGGAGAGGAGGAATTCGTTGGCTACACCTTC. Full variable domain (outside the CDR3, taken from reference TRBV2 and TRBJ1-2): EPEVTQTPSHQVTQMGQEVILRCVPISNHLYFYWYRQILGQKVEFLVSFYNNEISEKSEIFDDQFSVERPDGSNFTLKIRSTKLEDSAMYFCASSPHGEEEFVGYTFGSGTRLTVV.

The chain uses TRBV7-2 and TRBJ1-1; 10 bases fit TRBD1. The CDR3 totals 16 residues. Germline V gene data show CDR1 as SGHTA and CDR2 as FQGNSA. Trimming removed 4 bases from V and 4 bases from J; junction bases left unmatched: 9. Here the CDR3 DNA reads TGTGCCAGCAGCTGGGGGACAGGGGTTATTGGCACTGAAGCTTTCTTT. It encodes CASSWGTGVIGTEAFF.